The subject of this entry is one T cell receptor beta chain. Its target is unknown. The data stem from a study of human T cells and chemical hapten exposure. Study-wide background: Each patch test put 0.01% DPC on the upper back, and results were read at 6 days. Findings of the study overall: No shift was seen in TCRs above 1 in 1000 frequency with DPC sensitization.

Time point: patch test 2, 6 weeks after DPC sensitization. The treatment: therapeutic diphenylcyclopropenone sensitization with weekly scalp DPC. As processed by the authors: Counts of TCRs in each sample centred on a median of around 96,000 and extended from around 25,000 to 690,000. A single record per CDR3 protein comes from TCRdb applying MiXCR to the RACE reads. These V and J calls derive from TCRdb rather than the authors' analysis. The top ten hold about 1.4% of the sample, which has about 140,000 distinct CDR3 sequences, 10% to 15% seen once. The V gene's germline CDR1 is DFQATT and CDR2 SNEGSKA (reference sequence). The germline V and J ends were trimmed by 1 base and 1 base, with 13 bases remaining between them. CDR3 size: 15 residues.

This specimen consisted of whole blood, obtained in connection with sensitization to the hapten diphenylcyclopropenone (DPC). This rearrangement joins TRBV20-1 to TRBJ1-2; D is uncertain. This sequence was found in a woman aged 45 to 65 with alopecia areata. Some clones in this sample may be carry-over from other donors' samples. Written as DNA, the CDR3 is TGCAGTGCTAGAGCCAGTTGGGAAATTAACTATGGCTACACCTTC. Translation: CSARASWEINYGYTF.